Described below is a single T cell receptor beta chain sequence and its context. Its antigen is not known. CDR3 length: 13 amino acids. Germline loops: CDR1 SGHRS, CDR2 YFSETQ. The V and J ends lost 3 bases and 4 bases respectively, with 9 bases between them. The data originate from a study of shared clonotypes between healthy human individuals. Study-wide results and caveats: Among donors, the sharing of clonotypes was expected to be influenced by sequencing depth.

TCRdb keeps only in-frame clones here, not all; method: immunoSEQ multiplex PCR. Of about 710,000 clones listed, 55% to 80% are singletons. V usage is TRBV5-1 and J usage is TRBJ2-3, with D possibly matching TRBD1 (6 bases). The TCR originated in a woman aged 25 to 39 in good health. The specimen was memory CD4+ T cells sorted from blood. Subset described: CD45RA-negative fraction. The CDR3 DNA reads TGCGCCAGCAGCTATACAGGGTCAGATACGCAGTATTTT. It codes for CASSYTGSDTQYF.